Described below is a single TCR beta chain sequence and its context. The data derive from a study of cytomegalovirus exposure and HLA in healthy donors. Generated by immunoSEQ multiplex PCR, the TCRdb table keeps only in-frame clones and is missing some. The table shows over 45,000 clones, with around 90% occurring only once. This CDR3 contains 18 residues. CDR1 and CDR2 (germline): SGHAT, FQNNGV. Trimming removed 1 base from V and 5 bases from J; junction bases left unmatched: 15. The sequenced sample consisted of PBMCs. The source is a woman aged 30 to 39 in good health and CMV-seronegative. The J gene is TRBJ1-1, the V gene TRBV11-2, with TRBD1 matching 8 bases. The CDR3 is CASSLVRTGWSRRTEAFF. Here the CDR3 DNA reads TGTGCCAGCAGCTTAGTGAGGACAGGGTGGTCCAGGAGGACTGAAGCTTTCTTT.